Each of the 19 T cell receptor beta chains below was sequenced from the same sample in a study of blood T cell repertoires in COVID-19. Here immunoSEQ multiplex PCR was the method, and the copy in TCRdb shows in-frame clones only, minus some. The sample lists roughly 200,000 clones; roughly 85% were seen once. The sample comprised PBMCs or T cells enriched from blood (not recorded which). All receptors derive from a woman between 50 and 59 years old who had been exposed to COVID-19.

This clone turned up a few times. The CDR3 DNA reads as TGTGCCAGCAGCAGACCTATAGACAGGGGAACGACTGAAGCTTTCTTT. Amino acids: CASSRPIDRGTTEAFF. The rearrangement uses TRBV5-4 and TRBJ1-1; 8 positions match TRBD1. The V gene end was trimmed by 4 bases and the J gene end by 5 bases; junction bases not matched to a gene: 13. The CDR3 runs to 16 residues. Germline lookup yields CDR1 SGHNT and CDR2 YYREEE (reference sequence).

The chain is built from TRBV9 and TRBJ2-3; 8 bases are a match to TRBD1. The V and J ends lost 4 bases and 3 bases, in that order; junction bases with no gene match: 10. Germline assignment: CDR1 SGDLS and CDR2 YYNGEE. This CDR3 contains 16 residues. CDR3 DNA: TGTGCCAGCAGCCCCGTCGGGACAGGTTATACAGATACGCAGTATTTT. Translating it yields CASSPVGTGYTDTQYF.

This clone was found once. The chain joins TRBV11-2 to TRBJ1-2; D call uncertain. Trimming left V 0 bases short and J 5 bases short, with 13 bases between. CDR3 length: 15 residues. CDR1 SGHAT and CDR2 FQNNGV come from the germline V gene. CDR3 in DNA: TGTGCCAGCAGCTTAGAGGGCAGGACTTCGTATGGCTACACCTTC. This encodes CASSLEGRTSYGYTF.

The chain is built from TRBV6-5 and TRBJ2-1; D perhaps matches TRBD1 (5 bases). V gave up 2 bases and J gave up 4 bases, with 9 bases separating them. CDR1 and CDR2 from the germline V gene are MNHEY and SVGAGI. CDR3 length: 14 amino acids. CDR3 nucleotides: TGTGCCAGCAGTTACGGGCAGGGTTACAATGAGCAGTTCTTC. Its protein product is CASSYGQGYNEQFF.

The chain recombines TRBV23-1 with TRBJ1-6; no definite D call. TRBV23-1 is identified as an open reading frame with a role that is uncertain. The CDR3 is 15 amino acids. V was cut by 0 bases and J by 6 bases, with 9 bases left in between. The CDR3 here is CASSQSPVPNSPLHF. The CDR3 nucleotides read TGCGCCAGCAGTCAATCGCCGGTGCCTAATTCACCCCTCCACTTT.

The chain recombines TRBV18 with TRBJ2-7; tentatively, D is TRBD1 (6 bases). The V gene's germline CDR1 is KGHSH and CDR2 LQKENI. V was shortened by 3 bases and J by 6 bases, with 21 bases between the two germline ends. CDR3 size: 16 residues. For the CDR3, the DNA is TGTGCCAGCTCACCGTCAGGGGCCCTAACGTCCGCCGAGCAGTACTTC. It translates to CASSPSGALTSAEQYF.

The chain couples TRBV7-2 to TRBJ2-5, with a possible D match to TRBD2 (5 bases). The V gene's germline CDR1 is SGHTA and CDR2 FQGNSA. This CDR3 has 14 residues. The V end lost 4 bases, the J end lost 4 bases, and 13 bases lay between the germline ends. CDR3 protein: CASSSREGVETQYF. In nucleotides, the CDR3 is TGTGCCAGCAGCTCCCGCGAGGGAGTAGAGACCCAGTACTTC.

J is TRBJ2-7 and V is TRBV28, with D possibly matching TRBD2 (5 bases). From germline, CDR1 is MDHEN and CDR2 SYDVKM. V lost 4 bases to trimming and J lost 3 bases, with 16 bases between them. CDR3 length: 15 amino acids. CDR3 in DNA: TGTGCCAGCAGTTCCCGCCGGGGAATGTTCTACGAGCAGTACTTC. The encoded protein is CASSSRRGMFYEQYF.

The gene calls are TRBV5-1 and TRBJ1-1; perhaps TRBD1 as D (5 bases). CDR3 length equals 15 residues. V lost 0 bases, J lost 0 bases, and 9 bases lay in between. Germline loops: CDR1 SGHRS, CDR2 YFSETQ. CDR3 sequence (DNA): TGCGCCAGCAGCTTGGCAGGGTCCATGAACACTGAAGCTTTCTTT. It codes for CASSLAGSMNTEAFF.

This chain uses TRBV19 with TRBJ2-3, with D possibly matching TRBD2 (5 bases). The germline CDR1 and CDR2 sequences are LNHDA and SQIVND (reference sequence). This CDR3 spans 13 amino acids. Trimming removed 7 bases at V and 8 bases at J, with 16 bases between. CDR3 bases: TGTGCCAGTACCAATATCCCGGGAATTACGCAGTATTTT. It yields the protein CASTNIPGITQYF.

This clone has just a few counts. The same CDR3 is also encoded by other DNA sequences in this sample. This chain joins TRBV5-5 and TRBJ1-1; the D gene is possibly TRBD1 (6 bases). The CDR3 extends over 13 amino acids. Germline V CDR1 and CDR2: SGHKS, YYEKEE (reference sequence). The V end was cut by 4 bases, the J end by 3 bases, with 10 bases between. CDR3 nucleotides: TGTGCCAGCAGCCTAGGGGGAGACACTGAAGCTTTCTTT. Its translation: CASSLGGDTEAFF.

This chain joins TRBV7-8 and TRBJ2-2; 8 nucleotides align to TRBD1. The CDR3 length is 16 residues. Germline CDR1 SGHVS, CDR2 FQNEAQ. V lost 5 bases and J lost 3; bases outside the gene matches: 8. CDR3 coding DNA: TGTGCCAGCAGCGGCCGACAGGGGCGAGACACCGGGGAGCTGTTTTTT. It yields the protein CASSGRQGRDTGELFF. The whole variable domain, filled in from reference TRBV7-8 and TRBJ2-2, reads GAGVSQSPRYKVAKRGQDVALRCDPISGHVSLFWYQQALGQGPEFLTYFQNEAQLDKSGLPSDRFFAERPEGSVSTLKIQRTQQEDSAVYLCASSGRQGRDTGELFFGEGSRLTVL.

This clone was seen more than once but under ten times. The chain recombines TRBV9 with TRBJ2-7; possibly TRBD1 for D (6 bases). Germline V lookup: CDR1 SGDLS, CDR2 YYNGEE. V gave up 0 bases and J gave up 4 bases, with 14 bases separating them. The CDR3 runs 15 residues. The CDR3 region is CASSVDKGVSYEQYF. Here the CDR3 DNA reads TGTGCCAGCAGCGTAGATAAGGGGGTGTCATACGAGCAGTACTTC.

CDR3 protein: CATQYRGQDGYTF. The DNA of the CDR3 is TGTGCCACCCAATACAGGGGGCAGGATGGCTACACCTTC. This chain connects TRBV19 to TRBJ1-2, with 9 nucleotides matching TRBD1. This CDR3 is built from 13 residues. The junction had 9 bases not matched to a gene; V was cut back by 10 bases and J by 6 bases. CDR1 and CDR2 (germline): LNHDA, SQIVND (reference sequence).

The rearrangement joins TRBV9 to TRBJ1-1, with TRBD1 as a possible D gene (6 bases). The V end was cut by 4 bases, the J end by 2 bases, with 9 bases between. CDR3 size: 13 residues. Germline-derived CDR1 and CDR2 are SGDLS and YYNGEE. CDR3 sequence: CASSRTANTEAFF. The CDR3 region has the DNA TGTGCCAGCAGCAGGACAGCCAACACTGAAGCTTTCTTT.

This chain links TRBV19 with TRBJ2-1, with 8 bases lining up with TRBD2. The CDR3 totals 18 residues. CDR1 is LNHDA and CDR2 is SQIVND in the germline V gene (reference sequence). J gave up 2 bases and V 9 bases, and 18 bases lay outside the gene matches. The CDR3 DNA reads as TGTGCCAGCGCCCCCAAAGGCCCCGGGGGGGTGGCCTACAATGAGCAGTTCTTC. Protein sequence: CASAPKGPGGVAYNEQFF.

Only a few counts were recorded for this clone. The chain links TRBV7-9 to TRBJ2-5, with 11 bases matching TRBD2. This CDR3 has 15 residues. CDR1 and CDR2 (germline): SEHNR, FQNEAQ (reference sequence). The trim removed 10 bases at V and 4 bases at J, leaving 11 bases unmatched. The CDR3 sequence is CATKELAGARETQYF. The CDR3 DNA reads as TGTGCCACCAAGGAACTAGCGGGGGCTCGAGAGACCCAGTACTTC.

The rearrangement uses TRBV27 and TRBJ2-7; 7 nucleotides match TRBD1. The CDR3 has 14 amino acids. J gave up 3 bases and V 3 bases, and 5 bases lay outside the gene matches. Looked up from germline, CDR1 is MNHEY and CDR2 is SMNVEV (reference sequence). DNA of the CDR3: TGTGCCAGCAGTTTGTACAGGGGATTCTACGAGCAGTACTTC. Translating gives CASSLYRGFYEQYF.

This chain joins TRBV5-1 and TRBJ2-3, with 7 nucleotides matching TRBD2. Trimming cost V 2 bases and J 1 base; bases outside gene matches: 4. Germline CDR1 SGHRS, CDR2 YFSETQ. The CDR3 spans 15 residues. The CDR3 loop is CASSLAGSRTDTQYF. CDR3 coding DNA: TGCGCCAGCAGCTTAGCGGGATCCCGCACAGATACGCAGTATTTT.